One sample yielded the 32 T cell receptor beta chains listed below, sequenced in a study of neurological immune-mediated disorders. TCRdb passed the 5' RACE reads through MiXCR, listing each CDR3 protein once. The repertoire holds more than 50,000 distinct CDR3 sequences, with around 3.8% as singletons. The sample consisted of PBMCs. Receptors were obtained from a woman aged 45 to 65 with multiple sclerosis.

In its sample, this clonotype was seen many times. This sequence joins TRBV6-2 or TRBV6-3 and TRBJ2-1; tentatively, D is TRBD1 or TRBD2 (5 bases each). Germline V gene sequence: CDR1 MNHEY, CDR2 SVGEGT. Trimming removed 5 bases from V and 4 bases from J, with 9 bases in between. This CDR3 has 13 residues. CDR3 in amino acids: CASSGDVYNEQFF. CDR3 coding DNA: TGTGCCAGCAGTGGGGACGTGTACAATGAGCAGTTCTTC.

This clonotype appeared many times. J is TRBJ2-5 and V is TRBV20-1; 7 bases match TRBD2. The length of the CDR3 is 16 residues. CDR1 is DFQATT and CDR2 is SNEGSKA in the germline V gene (reference sequence). The J segment lost 1 base and the V segment lost 5 bases, leaving 13 bases of the junction unmatched. This chain's CDR3 is CSAPVPSGDTQETQYF. The CDR3 coding sequence is TGCAGTGCTCCGGTCCCTAGCGGAGACACCCAAGAGACCCAGTACTTC.

This clonotype was seen only a few times. V usage is TRBV7-2 and J usage is TRBJ1-5; D is possibly TRBD1 (5 bases). V lost 3 bases to trimming and J lost 4 bases, with 13 bases between them. The CDR3 length is 15 residues. Germline V lookup: CDR1 SGHTA, CDR2 FQGNSA. The CDR3 DNA reads as TGTGCCAGCAGCTTCGCAGGGTATGGGAATCAGCCCCAGCATTTT. This translates into CASSFAGYGNQPQHF. Full variable domain (remainder filled in from reference TRBV7-2 and TRBJ1-5): GAGVSQSPSNKVTEKGKDVELRCDPISGHTALYWYRQSLGQGLEFLIYFQGNSAPDKSGLPSDRFSAERTGGSVSTLTIQRTQQEDSAVYLCASSFAGYGNQPQHFGDGTRLSIL.

This clonotype has ten or more counts. The chain employs TRBV10-3 and TRBJ2-2, with D unclear. Germline V CDR1 and CDR2: ENHRY, SYGVKD. The ends were cut back, 2 bases at V and 7 bases at J, with 5 bases in the middle. The CDR3 extends over 12 amino acids. CDR3 residues: CAISEVVGELFF. The CDR3 DNA is TGTGCCATCAGTGAGGTGGTCGGGGAGCTGTTTTTT.

Ten or more counts support this clonotype. The rearrangement joins TRBV14 to TRBJ2-5, with D uncertain. V was clipped by 0 bases and J by 1 base, with 9 bases between them. This CDR3 region has 15 residues. The germline gives CDR1 SGHDN, CDR2 FVKESK. The CDR3 sequence is CASSQDRSFQETQYF. For the CDR3, the DNA is TGTGCCAGCAGCCAAGATAGAAGCTTCCAAGAGACCCAGTACTTC.

This clonotype appeared many times. The rearrangement links TRBV7-2 to TRBJ1-2; 7 bases agree with TRBD1. This CDR3 is built from 14 residues. CDR1 is SGHTA, CDR2 FQGNSA, per germline. The V and J ends lost 4 bases and 9 bases, in that order; junction bases with no gene match: 11. In DNA, the CDR3 is TGTGCCAGCAGCTATCCGACAGGGAGGTCAAGCTACACCTTC. Residues: CASSYPTGRSSYTF.

At least ten counts were recorded for this clonotype. The chain recombines TRBV7-9 with TRBJ1-2; no clear D. This CDR3 contains 12 residues. Trimming took 5 bases from V and 1 from J, leaving 5 bases between them. CDR1 and CDR2 from the germline V gene are SEHNR and FQNEAQ (reference sequence). This chain's CDR3 is CASSTNNYGYTF. CDR3 bases: TGTGCCAGCAGCACCAATAACTATGGCTACACCTTC.

This clonotype showed up many times. The rearrangement joins TRBV3-1 to TRBJ2-3; TRBD2 is a possible D gene (6 bases). Per germline, CDR1 LGHDT and CDR2 YNNKEL (reference sequence). The CDR3 extends over 14 amino acids. V was cut by 0 bases and J by 6 bases, with 10 bases left in between. The CDR3 loop reads CASSQDGGRDTQYF. CDR3 DNA: TGTGCCAGCAGCCAAGACGGGGGACGTGATACGCAGTATTTT.

Turning to this clonotype: A much larger clonotype is one base distant, so this may be a read error. The rearrangement links TRBV10-3 to TRBJ1-5; a weak D match, TRBD1 (5 bases). The germline V gene encodes CDR1 ENHRY and CDR2 SYGVKD. The CDR3 runs 13 residues. The CDR3 DNA sequence: TGTGCCATCAGTGACAGGGAGGCTCAGCCCCAGAATTTT. Translating it yields CAISDREAQPQNF.

This clonotype was picked up many times. The chain employs TRBV20-1 and TRBJ2-3; possibly TRBD2 for D (6 bases). The CDR3 runs to 15 residues. The germline V gene encodes CDR1 DFQATT and CDR2 SNEGSKA (reference sequence). Trimming removed 3 bases at V and 2 bases at J, with 15 bases between. The CDR3 reads CSASSGRIFTDTQYF. In nucleotides, the CDR3 is TGCAGTGCTAGTTCCGGGAGAATCTTCACAGATACGCAGTATTTT.

With respect to this clonotype: A much more abundant neighbour one base away suggests this may be a read error. J is TRBJ1-2 and V is TRBV29-1; TRBD1 might be the D (5 bases). Germline CDR1 reads SQVTM; CDR2 reads ANQGSEA. The CDR3 length is 12 residues. The V and J ends lost 2 bases and 5 bases respectively, with 9 bases between them. CDR3 residues: CSVEKGKYGYTF. As DNA, the CDR3 is TGCAGCGTTGAAAAGGGGAAGTATGGCTACACCTTC.

In this sample, this clonotype turned up many times. The genes are TRBV29-1 and TRBJ1-3; D is ambiguous. V was shortened by 5 bases and J by 0 bases, with 8 bases between the two germline ends. The CDR3 length is 13 residues. CDR1 is SQVTM and CDR2 is ANQGSEA in the germline V gene. The CDR3 here is CSVLLSSGNTIYF. The DNA for the CDR3 is TGCAGCGTTCTTTTAAGCTCTGGAAACACCATATATTTT.

This clonotype was detected ten times or more. In DNA, the CDR3 is TGCAGTGCTAGATCCTCAGGGCGGATAATGACCTACAATGAGCAGTTCTTC. It codes for CSARSSGRIMTYNEQFF. The chain joins TRBV20-1 to TRBJ2-1; tentative D call: TRBD1 (5 bases). Trimming pared 2 bases from V and 2 bases from J, leaving 19 bases between. Germline values: CDR1 DFQATT, CDR2 SNEGSKA (reference sequence). This CDR3 region has 17 residues.

This clonotype has a count of ten or more. Germline is not matched at one junction end, which may reflect a read error. The genes are TRBV12-3 or TRBV12-4 and TRBJ1-5; no clear D gene. The CDR3 totals 13 residues. The CDR3 coding sequence is TGTGCCAGCAGTTACTCGCTCAATCAGCCCCAGAATTTT. It specifies CASSYSLNQPQNF.

The table lists this clonotype with a few counts. The chain couples TRBV30 to TRBJ1-4, with TRBD1 identical over 8 bases. The CDR3 spans 13 residues. V lost 5 bases and J lost 4; bases outside the gene matches: 3. From germline, CDR1 is GTSNPN and CDR2 SVGIG (reference sequence). CDR3 residues: CAWGDRGNEKLFF. Here the CDR3 DNA reads TGTGCCTGGGGAGACAGGGGTAATGAAAAACTGTTTTTT.

This clonotype was counted between two and nine times. V gene TRBV11-3 combines with J gene TRBJ2-1, with a weak D call TRBD2 (6 bases). V was trimmed by 0 bases and J by 10 bases, leaving 16 bases between them. The CDR3 runs to 15 residues. Germline lookup yields CDR1 SGHNT and CDR2 YENEEA. CDR3 protein: CASSLERIAEMEQFF. The CDR3 region has the DNA TGTGCCAGCAGCTTAGAACGGATAGCGGAGATGGAGCAGTTCTTC. The whole variable domain, remainder taken from reference TRBV11-3 and TRBJ2-1, is EAGVVQSPRYKIIEKKQPVAFWCNPISGHNTLYWYLQNLGQGPELLIRYENEEAVDDSQLPKDRFSAERLKGVDSTLKIQPAELGDSAVYLCASSLERIAEMEQFFGPGTRLTVL.

Ten or more counts support this clonotype. V gene TRBV20-1 combines with J gene TRBJ1-2; perhaps TRBD1 as D (5 bases). CDR3 size: 13 residues. Germline CDR1 reads DFQATT; CDR2 reads SNEGSKA (reference sequence). V lost 5 bases to trimming and J lost 7 bases, with 17 bases between them. CDR3 DNA sequence: TGCAGTGCTTTCGCAGGGTTTCGCGGTGGCTACACCTTC. As protein: CSAFAGFRGGYTF.

As to this clonotype: At one boundary the junction diverges from the germline segment, which might be a read error. This chain links TRBV11-1 with TRBJ1-5, with 8 bases identical to TRBD1. Germline CDR1 SGHAT, CDR2 FQDESV (reference sequence). The CDR3 spans 14 residues. CDR3 nucleotides: TGTGCCAGCAGCTCGGGACAGGAGGGCCAGCCCCAGAATTTT. This codes for CASSSGQEGQPQNF.

This clonotype was seen repeatedly, ten times or more. The chain is built from TRBV12-3 or TRBV12-4 and TRBJ2-4; D ambiguous. V was clipped by 2 bases and J by 6 bases, with 8 bases between them. The CDR3 sequence is 13 residues long. DNA of the CDR3: TGTGCCAGCAGTTTAACACTCTTAAACATTCAGTACTTC. Its protein is CASSLTLLNIQYF.

Details on this clonotype: With a much larger clone just one base away, this may be a read error. The conserved phenylalanine or tryptophan normally closing the CDR3 is absent here, so this likely arose from a read error. The DNA is left out, because the CDR3 cannot be placed on it with certainty; the CDR3 is given as TCRdb lists it. CDR3 sequence reads: CASSRQGASSPLNI. The V call is TRBV10-2, the J call TRBJ1-6; the table names TRBD1, a call not compared with the DNA. Looked up from germline, CDR1 is WSHSY and CDR2 is SAAADI. The CDR3 spans 14 residues, counting both ends.

The V and J genes are TRBV11-3 and TRBJ2-5, with TRBD2 as a possible D gene (6 bases). This CDR3 is 16 amino acids long. Germline V lookup: CDR1 SGHNT, CDR2 YENEEA. The germline V and J ends were trimmed by 0 bases and 6 bases, with 17 bases remaining between them. CDR3 in amino acids: CASSLEGAGLDKTQYF. CDR3 sequence (DNA): TGTGCCAGCAGCTTAGAAGGCGCGGGACTTGACAAGACCCAGTACTTC.

This clonotype was seen ten or more times. V usage is TRBV6-5 and J usage is TRBJ2-2; D not certain. Germline V gives CDR1 MNHEY, CDR2 SVGAGI. V was pared by 6 bases and J by 4 bases, with 3 bases between. The CDR3 length is 11 residues. The CDR3 nucleotides are TGTGCCAGCAGCCGCACCGGGGAGCTGTTTTTT. Protein: CASSRTGELFF.

A remark on this clonotype: A much larger clone is a single base away; this may be a read error. The chain couples TRBV12-3 or TRBV12-4 to TRBJ2-3, with a tentative D call TRBD1 (6 bases). Trimming took 6 bases from V and 1 from J, leaving 14 bases between them. The CDR3 is 15 amino acids. The CDR3 sequence: CASSIGDMGTDTQYF. The DNA for the CDR3 is TGTGCCAGCAGCATCGGGGACATGGGCACAGATACGCAGTATTTT.

This clonotype was observed at least ten times. The J gene is TRBJ2-1, the V gene TRBV20-1, with 8 nucleotides matching TRBD2. Losses at the gene ends were 6 bases for V and 7 bases for J; bases not matched to a gene: 23. The germline V gene encodes CDR1 DFQATT and CDR2 SNEGSKA (reference sequence). The CDR3 is 18 residues long. The CDR3 region has the DNA TGCAGTGCGCGCGAGGGGTTTTTTGCGAGCGGGAGTGTGAATGAGCAGTTCTTC. This gives the protein CSAREGFFASGSVNEQFF.

This clonotype has ten or more counts. The CDR3 region is CASSQEVQYNRGNTIYF. In DNA, the CDR3 is TGCGCCAGCAGCCAAGAAGTCCAGTATAACCGGGGAAACACCATATATTTT. The chain joins TRBV4-3 to TRBJ1-3; D gene unclear. Trimming cost V 0 bases and J 4 bases, with 16 bases left between them. The CDR3 totals 17 residues. The germline V gene encodes CDR1 LGHNA and CDR2 YSLEER.

Ten or more counts support this clonotype. V gene TRBV7-2 combines with J gene TRBJ2-2; the D gene is possibly TRBD2 (5 bases). Trimming cost V 5 bases and J 0 bases, with 13 bases left between them. CDR1 is SGHTA and CDR2 is FQGNSA in the germline V gene. The CDR3 contains 16 residues. The CDR3, as DNA: TGTGCCAGCAGCCGCCTGGCGGGCCCGAACACCGGGGAGCTGTTTTTT. Translated: CASSRLAGPNTGELFF.

This clonotype was seen a few times. V is TRBV29-1 and J is TRBJ2-7, with TRBD2 as a possible D gene (6 bases). Trimming removed 1 base from V and 3 bases from J, with 10 bases in between. CDR3 length equals 13 residues. Germline CDR1 is SQVTM and CDR2 is ANQGSEA. As DNA, the CDR3 is TGCAGCGTTGAAGCGGGAGATCGCTACGAGCAGTACTTC. It translates to CSVEAGDRYEQYF.

At least ten counts were recorded for this clonotype. This chain connects TRBV6-4 to TRBJ2-1, with 9 bases identical to TRBD2. The CDR3 extends over 15 amino acids. The germline V gene has CDR1 MRHNA and CDR2 SNTAGT. Germline trimming cut 8 bases from V and 0 bases from J; bases unmatched to any gene: 5. CDR3 sequence reads: CASSSTSGSYNEQFF. CDR3 DNA sequence: TGTGCCAGCTCCTCGACTAGCGGCTCCTACAATGAGCAGTTCTTC.

This clonotype was detected many times. V and J are TRBV25-1 and TRBJ2-1; D is possibly TRBD1 (5 bases). The CDR3 is 15 residues long. Germline V lookup: CDR1 MGHDK, CDR2 SYGVNS. Trimming shortened V by 5 bases and J by 8 bases, and 19 bases separated the two germline ends. For the CDR3, the DNA is TGTGCCAGCAGTATTTCCGCAGGGAAGTCGGATGAGCAGTTCTTC. Translation gives CASSISAGKSDEQFF.

This clonotype was counted ten times or more. The rearrangement joins TRBV20-1 to TRBJ1-5; 10 bases align to TRBD1. Germline loops: CDR1 DFQATT, CDR2 SNEGSKA (reference sequence). J lost 1 base, V lost 5 bases, and 5 bases had no gene match. The CDR3 runs 15 residues. CDR3 amino acids: CSAPRGQGSNQPQHF. CDR3 DNA sequence: TGCAGTGCTCCTCGGGGACAGGGGAGCAATCAGCCCCAGCATTTT.

The J gene is TRBJ1-4, the V gene TRBV20-1; 9 bases line up with TRBD1. CDR1 and CDR2 (germline): DFQATT, SNEGSKA (reference sequence). The V segment lost 5 bases and the J segment 6 bases; nucleotides outside the gene matches: 7. This CDR3 has 14 residues. The CDR3 region is CSARRGTGYEKLFF. DNA of the CDR3: TGCAGTGCTCGGAGGGGGACAGGGTATGAAAAACTGTTTTTT.

This clonotype was picked up one time. Being one base from a much bigger clone, this may be a read error. The rearrangement joins TRBV20-1 to TRBJ1-4; D not certain. The V and J ends lost 2 bases and 7 bases respectively, with 11 bases between them. The CDR3 runs to 13 residues. Germline loops: CDR1 DFQATT, CDR2 SNEGSKA (reference sequence). The CDR3 spells CSARTEGSEKLFF. The CDR3 nucleotides read TGCAGTGCTAGAACCGAAGGTAGTGAAAAACTGTTTTTT.